This entry concerns a single T cell receptor (beta chain). Its specificity is not known. The sample comes from a study of T-cell memory formation after mild COVID-19. In the study overall: Largely, TCR clusters stayed within a single donor.

TCRdb redid the calling of the 5' RACE reads with MiXCR, one entry per CDR3 protein. There are hundreds of thousands of distinct CDR3 sequences in the sample; more than 20% occur only once, and under 15% lies in the top ten. With 7 bases removed from V and 4 bases from J, the gap between germline ends came to 19 bases. Germline V gene sequence: CDR1 SQVTM, CDR2 ANQGSEA. CDR3 length equals 14 residues. Broader study findings: Memory cells collected pre-infection included some clones that later responded, suggesting cross-reactive memory joined.

Sequences were obtained from PBMCs or a T cell subset sorted from them (not recorded which). The genes are TRBV29-1 and TRBJ1-1, with D possibly being TRBD1 (5 bases). This sequence was found in an adult woman who had mild COVID-19 (a few samples of this study predate the infection). Cell type and time point are not known. As DNA, the CDR3 is TGCAGCGCCCCCTCCCACGGGGGGAGCACTGAAGCTTTCTTT. This gives the protein CSAPSHGGSTEAFF.